One sample yielded the 20 T cell receptor beta chains listed below, sequenced in a study of shared clonotypes between healthy human individuals. Some clones are missing from TCRdb's copy, which holds only in-frame ones; the method was immunoSEQ multiplex PCR. This table holds some 1,100,000 clones, roughly 74% found once. Input material: memory CD4+ T cells from PBMCs. Stated subset: CD45RA-negative fraction. All receptors come from a man aged 18 to 29 in good health. Some clones in this sample may be carry-over from other donors' samples.

The CDR3 loop reads CASRGDGGEQYF. CDR3 coding DNA: TGTGCCAGCAGGGGGGACGGGGGAGAGCAGTACTTC. The chain combines TRBV6-1 with TRBJ2-7, with D tentatively TRBD2 (6 bases). With 6 bases removed from V and 7 bases from J, the gap between germline ends came to 13 bases. The CDR3 sequence is 12 residues long. Looked up from germline, CDR1 is MNHNS and CDR2 is SASEGT.

The table lists this clone with a count of one. The V and J genes are TRBV30 and TRBJ1-2; possibly TRBD1 for D (6 bases). V was cut by 1 base and J by 2 bases, with 8 bases left in between. Germline CDR1 reads GTSNPN; CDR2 reads SVGIG (reference sequence). This CDR3 is 13 amino acids long. CDR3 coding DNA: TGTGCCTGGAGTGCGGGGGCAAACTATGGCTACACCTTC. This translates into CAWSAGANYGYTF.

For this clone: Just one base apart from a much larger clone, this may be a read error. Within the sample, other DNA sequences also encode this same CDR3. The chain links TRBV20-1 to TRBJ2-1, with unresolved D. Germline V gene lookup returns CDR1 DFQATT and CDR2 SNEGSKA (reference sequence). The length of the CDR3 is 10 residues. V shed 3 bases and J shed 7 bases, with 4 bases lying between them. CDR3 sequence: CSASRNEQFF. For the CDR3, the DNA is TGCAGTGCTAGTAGGAATGAGCAGTTCTTC.

Regarding this clone: Other DNA sequences in this specimen translate into the identical CDR3. V gene TRBV6-6 combines with J gene TRBJ1-5; D not certain. The CDR3 totals 11 residues. Trimming shortened V by 4 bases and J by 4 bases, and 2 bases separated the two germline ends. Germline CDR1 MNHNY, CDR2 SVGAGI (reference sequence). CDR3 in amino acids: CASSSNQPQHF. Written as DNA, the CDR3 is TGTGCCAGCAGTTCTAATCAGCCCCAGCATTTT.

The V gene is TRBV20-1, the J gene TRBJ2-3; D not certain. The CDR3 has 10 residues. The V gene lost 7 bases and the J gene lost 2 bases, with 4 bases spanning the gap. Germline V lookup: CDR1 DFQATT, CDR2 SNEGSKA (reference sequence). The CDR3 region has the DNA TGCAGTGTGGCCACAGATACGCAGTATTTT. Amino acids: CSVATDTQYF.

Notes on this clone: The sample contains more than one DNA sequence encoding this CDR3. The chain recombines TRBV27 with TRBJ1-1, with unresolved D. CDR3 size: 13 residues. Trimming pared 2 bases from V and 3 bases from J, leaving 7 bases between. Looked up from germline, CDR1 is MNHEY and CDR2 is SMNVEV (reference sequence). The CDR3 region is CASSLGRDTEAFF. In nucleotides, the CDR3 is TGTGCCAGCAGTTTAGGTCGGGACACTGAAGCTTTCTTT.

The rearrangement joins TRBV27 to TRBJ2-1; 7 positions agree with TRBD2. CDR1 and CDR2 from the germline V gene are MNHEY and SMNVEV (reference sequence). J lost 4 bases, V lost 7 bases, and 10 bases had no gene match. The CDR3 runs 15 residues. The CDR3 nucleotides read TGTGCCAGCACCGATCTGGGTAGCGGGTACAATGAGCAGTTCTTC. Translation: CASTDLGSGYNEQFF.

The V and J genes are TRBV5-1 and TRBJ1-2; 7 nucleotides agree with TRBD1. CDR1 is SGHRS, CDR2 YFSETQ, per germline. Trimming cost V 4 bases and J 4 bases; bases outside gene matches: 4. This CDR3 contains 13 residues. The CDR3 sequence: CASSGGDSYGYTF. The CDR3 DNA follows: TGCGCCAGCAGCGGGGGGGACAGCTATGGCTACACCTTC.

This chain links TRBV5-8 with TRBJ2-3; no clear D gene. The CDR3 loop spans 12 amino acids. V lost 5 bases and J lost 2, with 6 bases in between. Germline V gives CDR1 SGHTS, CDR2 YDEGEE. CDR3 sequence (DNA): TGTGCCAGCAGGAGGCCCACAGATACGCAGTATTTT. Its protein product is CASRRPTDTQYF.

The V and J genes are TRBV6-5 and TRBJ2-3; 9 positions agree with TRBD1. J gave up 6 bases and V 0 bases, and 4 bases lay outside the gene matches. The CDR3 contains 15 residues. Per germline, CDR1 MNHEY and CDR2 SVGAGI. CDR3 sequence (DNA): TGTGCCAGCAGTTACTCCGGGACAGGGAAGGATACGCAGTATTTT. Translated, it gives CASSYSGTGKDTQYF.

This clone was counted a few times. This chain connects TRBV9 to TRBJ2-7, with D possibly matching TRBD1 (7 bases). Germline CDR1 and CDR2: SGDLS and YYNGEE. Trimming shortened V by 6 bases and J by 5 bases, and 18 bases separated the two germline ends. This CDR3 spans 14 amino acids. CDR3 amino acids: CASTPGDSTHEQYF. CDR3 in DNA: TGTGCCAGCACCCCGGGGGACAGTACCCACGAGCAGTACTTC.

This clone was counted at least ten times. The J gene is TRBJ2-3, the V gene TRBV28; 13 bases fit TRBD2. There are 16 residues in the CDR3. J lost 5 bases, V lost 5 bases, and 7 bases had no gene match. From germline, CDR1 is MDHEN and CDR2 SYDVKM. The CDR3 is CASSRPLAGGGDTQYF. The CDR3 bases are TGTGCCAGCAGTCGGCCACTAGCGGGAGGGGGAGATACGCAGTATTTT.

The V gene is TRBV7-9, the J gene TRBJ2-4, with 9 bases matching TRBD1. The V and J ends lost 3 bases and 1 base, in that order; junction bases with no gene match: 7. CDR1 is SEHNR, CDR2 FQNEAQ, per germline (reference sequence). The CDR3 totals 17 residues. The CDR3 sequence: CASSLGQGISAKNIQYF. As DNA, the CDR3 is TGTGCCAGCAGCTTGGGACAGGGTATATCGGCCAAAAACATTCAGTACTTC. The full variable domain, its missing parts supplied by reference TRBV7-9 and TRBJ2-4, is DTGVSQNPRHKITKRGQNVTFRCDPISEHNRLYWYRQTLGQGPEFLTYFQNEAQLEKSRLLSDRFSAERPKGSFSTLEIQRTEQGDSAMYLCASSLGQGISAKNIQYFGAGTRLSVL.

This clone has a handful of counts. The genes are TRBV5-1 and TRBJ2-5; D remains unclear. V gave up 0 bases and J gave up 3 bases, with 12 bases separating them. The CDR3 is made up of 15 amino acids. Germline-derived CDR1 and CDR2 are SGHRS and YFSETQ. CDR3 coding DNA: TGCGCCAGCAGCTTGGGGGCCGGGCAGGAAGAGACCCAGTACTTC. Translating gives CASSLGAGQEETQYF.

Notes on this clone: This may come from a read error, since a much larger clone is one base off. The genes are TRBV9 and TRBJ2-7, with 10 bases lining up with TRBD1. Germline lookup yields CDR1 SGDLS and CDR2 YYNGEE. CDR3 length equals 14 residues. V lost 4 bases to trimming and J lost 4 bases; unmatched junction nucleotides: 5. The DNA of the CDR3 is TGTGCCAGCAGCTTCGGGGACAGGGGATACGAGCAGTACTTC. Its protein product is CASSFGDRGYEQYF. Supplemented by reference TRBV9 and TRBJ2-7, the full variable domain reads DSGVTQTPKHLITATGQRVTLRCSPRSGDLSVYWYQQSLDQGLQFLIQYYNGEERAKGNILERFSAQQFPDLHSELNLSSLELGDSALYFCASSFGDRGYEQYFGPGTRLTVT.

CDR3 residues: CSASDRQQYF. In DNA form, the CDR3 reads TGCAGTGCTAGCGACCGCCAGCAGTATTTT. This chain uses TRBV20-1 with TRBJ2-3; no firm D call. The CDR3 sequence is 10 residues long. Trimming took 3 bases from V and 11 from J, leaving 9 bases between them. Germline V gene lookup returns CDR1 DFQATT and CDR2 SNEGSKA (reference sequence).

CDR3 bases: TGCGCCAGCAGCTTGGGGCAGGGGGCTGGGGAGACCCAGTACTTC. Protein product: CASSLGQGAGETQYF. The chain employs TRBV5-1 and TRBJ2-5; 8 bases line up with TRBD1. In germline, CDR1 is SGHRS, CDR2 YFSETQ. The CDR3 has 15 amino acids. Unmatched junction bases numbered 6, after V lost 0 bases and J lost 5 bases. Filled out from reference TRBV5-1 and TRBJ2-5, the complete variable domain reads KAGVTQTPRYLIKTRGQQVTLSCSPISGHRSVSWYQQTPGQGLQFLFEYFSETQRNKGNFPGRFSGRQFSNSRSEMNVSTLELGDSALYLCASSLGQGAGETQYFGPGTRLLVL.

V gene TRBV5-1 combines with J gene TRBJ1-1; the match to TRBD1 covers 12 bases. V lost 4 bases, J lost 5 bases, and 9 bases stayed unmatched. The germline gives CDR1 SGHRS, CDR2 YFSETQ. This CDR3 spans 16 amino acids. The CDR3 loop reads CASSPAGTGGRTEAFF. The DNA of the CDR3 is TGCGCCAGCAGCCCCGCCGGGACAGGGGGCCGAACTGAAGCTTTCTTT.

The chain couples TRBV27 to TRBJ2-3, with a weak D call TRBD1 (6 bases). Germline CDR1 reads MNHEY; CDR2 reads SMNVEV (reference sequence). The CDR3 sequence is 16 residues long. Trimming shortened V by 6 bases and J by 1 base, and 17 bases separated the two germline ends. Here the CDR3 DNA reads TGTGCCAGCAGGACCACTTTGGGACACCGCACAGATACGCAGTATTTT. Translating it yields CASRTTLGHRTDTQYF.

The rearrangement links TRBV6-6 to TRBJ2-2; 7 nucleotides align to TRBD2. Germline loops: CDR1 MNHNY, CDR2 SVGAGI (reference sequence). CDR3 size: 16 residues. V shed 6 bases, J shed 5 bases, and the junction held 12 bases outside the gene matches. The CDR3 DNA reads TGTGCCAGCAGGCTGGGGGAGGGCCGGAGGACCGGGGAGCTGTTTTTT. Protein product: CASRLGEGRRTGELFF.